This entry is about one T cell receptor (beta chain). Its antigen is unidentified. Treatment noted: oral pan-JAK inhibitor, 5-10 mg twice daily. With V trimmed by 3 bases and J by 4 bases, 2 bases remained unmatched. Germline CDR1 reads LNHNV; CDR2 reads YYDKDF (reference sequence). This CDR3 is built from 15 residues. It was cDNA, reverse transcribed from extracted RNA, that served as the sequencing template. Libraries were prepared by immunoSEQ multiplex PCR; TCRdb keeps only in-frame clonotypes and omits some of them. This table holds about 180,000 clones, about 51% found once. The data belong to a study of CD8+ T cells in alopecia areata. Study results and limitations: TCR sharing across patients was less clear than in mice, possibly HLA-related. Researchers report lesional scalp, most notably alopecia totalis/universalis, outstripped normal scalp in clonality.

V is TRBV15 and J is TRBJ1-6, with TRBD1 matching over 8 bases. The sequenced sample was CD8+ T cells sorted from blood, obtained at week 52, from a patient treated with tofacitinib. The TCR comes from a human donor with alopecia areata. The CDR3 sequence: CATSRDRDYNSPLHF. The DNA of the CDR3 is TGTGCCACCAGCAGGGACAGGGATTATAATTCACCCCTCCACTTT.